These 10 T cell receptor beta chains were all obtained from the same sample, sequenced in a study of control samples from healthy donors and cancer patients. TCRdb's table, derived via immunoSEQ multiplex PCR, lists solely in-frame clones and lacks some. The table records under 20,000 clones, about four fifths of them present only once. Sequencing input: PBMCs. The receptors were sampled from an elderly man with head and neck cancer.

The V call is TRBV24-1, the J call TRBJ2-3, with no clear D. Trimming stripped 2 bases from V and 2 bases from J, with 7 bases between. The CDR3 runs 14 residues. In germline, CDR1 is KGHDR, CDR2 SFDVKD. The CDR3 nucleotides read TGTGCCACCAGTGATTCCCCGTTCACAGATACGCAGTATTTT. Translation: CATSDSPFTDTQYF.

This clone came up once. This chain connects TRBV3-1 (or the pseudogene TRBV3-2) to TRBJ1-4; tentatively, D is TRBD1 (5 bases). Germline values: CDR1 LGHDT, CDR2 YNNKEL (reference sequence). The CDR3 is 17 amino acids. With 3 bases removed from V and 1 base from J, the gap between germline ends came to 15 bases. CDR3 sequence (DNA): TGTGCCAGCAGCCACAACCGGGACGAAAGAACTAATGAAAAACTGTTTTTT. Its translation: CASSHNRDERTNEKLFF.

This clone was observed a single time. This sequence joins TRBV10-3 and TRBJ2-2; D possibly corresponds to TRBD2 (5 bases). V was trimmed by 2 bases and J by 4 bases, leaving 20 bases between them. Per the germline V gene, CDR1 is ENHRY and CDR2 is SYGVKD. The CDR3 loop spans 18 amino acids. The DNA of the CDR3 is TGTGCCATCAGTGAGACGGAACCACATTACCGGGGCACCGGGGAGCTGTTTTTT. It yields the protein CAISETEPHYRGTGELFF.

This clone was seen a few times. V gene TRBV5-1 combines with J gene TRBJ2-3; 9 bases line up with TRBD1. The length of the CDR3 is 15 residues. V was clipped by 4 bases and J by 5 bases; unmatched bases: 8. The germline CDR1 and CDR2 sequences are SGHRS and YFSETQ. Here the CDR3 reads CASSIDRGAGDTQYF. CDR3 DNA: TGCGCCAGCAGCATAGACAGGGGGGCAGGAGATACGCAGTATTTT.

CDR3 loop: CASSPRRLNTEAFF. In DNA, the CDR3 is TGTGCCAGCAGTCCAAGACGGTTGAACACTGAAGCTTTCTTT. The chain uses TRBV6-5 and TRBJ1-1; D gene ambiguous. The CDR3 is 14 residues long. V shed 5 bases and J shed 0 bases, with 10 bases lying between them. Germline V gene data show CDR1 as MNHEY and CDR2 as SVGAGI.

V is TRBV27 and J is TRBJ2-1, with unresolved D. V shed 5 bases and J shed 4 bases, with 9 bases lying between them. Germline loops: CDR1 MNHEY, CDR2 SMNVEV (reference sequence). The CDR3 runs 13 residues. CDR3 residues: CASSPMGYNEQFF. CDR3 in DNA: TGTGCCAGCAGTCCGATGGGATACAATGAGCAGTTCTTC.

The chain joins TRBV7-2 to TRBJ2-7; no clear D gene. Looked up from germline, CDR1 is SGHTA and CDR2 is FQGNSA. The CDR3 is made up of 14 amino acids. Trimming cost V 5 bases and J 6 bases, with 17 bases left between them. Here the CDR3 DNA reads TGTGCCAGCAGCACTGACCCCCTGACGGGCGAGCAGTACTTC. Translation gives CASSTDPLTGEQYF.

This clone was counted a few times. The chain combines TRBV3-1 (or the pseudogene TRBV3-2) with TRBJ1-2; D might be TRBD1 (5 bases). V was clipped by 1 base and J by 9 bases, with 12 bases between them. The CDR3 has 13 residues. The germline V gene has CDR1 LGHDT and CDR2 YNNKEL (reference sequence). The DNA for the CDR3 is TGTGCCAGCAGCCAAGTTTCGGGGGTTAGCTACACCTTC. This codes for CASSQVSGVSYTF.

The rearrangement links TRBV5-1 to TRBJ2-1; D gene uncertain. The CDR3 has 13 amino acids. CDR1 is SGHRS and CDR2 is YFSETQ in the germline V gene. V was clipped by 4 bases and J by 5 bases, with 10 bases between them. The chain's CDR3 is CASSPITNNEQFF. In DNA form, the CDR3 reads TGCGCCAGCAGCCCTATCACCAACAATGAGCAGTTCTTC.

This clone was detected only a few times. The chain is built from TRBV7-9 and TRBJ2-7; the match to TRBD1 covers 7 bases. V shed 0 bases and J 7 bases; nucleotides not matched to a gene: 6. The CDR3 consists of 14 residues. Germline assignment: CDR1 SEHNR and CDR2 FQNEAQ (reference sequence). The CDR3 region has the DNA TGTGCCAGCAGCTTAGCAGGGGGCGAAGGGGAGCAGTACTTC. Translated, it gives CASSLAGGEGEQYF.